What follows are 6 T cell receptor beta chains derived from one specimen sequenced in a study of CD8+ T cells in alopecia areata. It was with CD4, CD8alpha, NKG2D, NKG2ACE and other markers that pooled cutaneous lymph node cells were sorted. TCR sequencing used cDNA made by reverse transcription of extracted RNA. Profiled with immunoSEQ multiplex PCR; TCRdb holds only in-frame clones, not every one. The table lists roughly 260,000 clones, with no singletons. Sequencing input: CD4+ T cells sorted from a lymph node. The source of these receptors is a C3H/HeJ mouse with alopecia areata. Mice of this strain are of MHC haplotype H2-k.

This clone has a handful of counts. Gene names follow the mouse nomenclature. The observed sequence ends 4 residues before the CDR3 terminus, with the missing tail filled in from the germline J gene. The chain combines TRBV13-1 with TRBJ2-2; TRBD1 agrees at 11 bases. This CDR3 comprises 14 residues. Germline assignment: CDR1 NSHNY and CDR2 SYGAGN. The part of the CDR3 DNA that was read is TGTGCCAGCAGTGGGACAGGGGGCGGCGGG. Translating gives CASSGTGGGG. The CDR3 in full is CASSGTGGGGQLYF.

This clone was seen only a few times. Gene names denote mouse genes. The CDR3 end lies 4 residues beyond the end of the read and is filled in from the germline J gene. This CDR3 is also generated by other DNA sequences in the sample. The J gene is TRBJ2-1, the V gene TRBV5; tentative D call: TRBD1 (6 bases). Germline CDR1 and CDR2: LGHNA and YNLKQL (reference sequence). The CDR3 consists of 15 residues. Trimming shortened V by 0 bases and J by 3 bases, and 9 bases separated the two germline ends. CDR3 sequence: CASSQDNRAYAEQFF. CDR3 bases read: TGTGCCAGCAGCCAAGATAACAGGGCCTATGCT.

The sample holds a few counts of this clone. Gene names are the mouse ones. The read gets to within 4 residues of the CDR3 end, and the germline J gene fills in the rest. V and J are TRBV5 and TRBJ2-7; 8 positions agree with TRBD1. The CDR3 is 14 amino acids. Germline CDR1 reads LGHNA; CDR2 reads YNLKQL (reference sequence). Partial CDR3 DNA: TGTGCCAGCAGCCAGGGACAGGAGGGATAT. Its translation: CASSQGQEGY. The whole CDR3 reads CASSQGQEGYEQYF.

This clone showed up many times. Mouse germline and gene names are used. The read ends 4 residues before the CDR3 terminus; that terminus is restored from the germline J gene. This sequence joins TRBV17 and TRBJ2-1; a possible D gene is TRBD1 (6 bases). The CDR3 runs to 15 residues. CDR1 is MNHDT and CDR2 is YYDKIL in the germline V gene. The V end was cut by 2 bases, the J end by 4 bases, with 12 bases between. The CDR3 DNA, read in part, is TGTGCTAGCAGTAGAAATGGGGACATTTATGCT. As protein: CASSRNGDIYA. The whole CDR3 protein is CASSRNGDIYAEQFF. Combining the CDR3 with reference TRBV17 and TRBJ2-1 gives the whole variable domain DTTVKQNPRYKLARVGKPVNLICSQTMNHDTMYWYQKKPNQAPKLLLFYYDKILNREADTFEKFQSSRPNNSFCSLYIGSAGLEYSAMYLCASSRNGDIYAEQFFGPGTRLTVL.

As for this clone: Genes and germline are mouse. The read gets to within 4 residues of the CDR3 end, and the germline J gene fills in the rest. The chain uses TRBV13-3 and TRBJ2-3, with D perhaps matching TRBD1 (6 bases). V gave up 4 bases and J gave up 0 bases, with 9 bases separating them. The CDR3 is made up of 14 amino acids. Germline lookup yields CDR1 NNHDY and CDR2 SYVADS. The CDR3 spells CASSQQGSAETLYF. CDR3 DNA (partial): TGTGCCAGCAGTCAACAGGGTAGTGCAGAA.

As for this clone: The listed genes are named as in mouse. Other nucleotide sequences in the sample specify the same CDR3. The CDR3 DNA, read in part, is TGTGCCAGCAGTGATATGGGGGGTTATGCT. This translates into CASSDMGGYA. The whole CDR3 sequence reads CASSDMGGYAEQFF. The rearrangement uses TRBV13-3 and TRBJ2-1; 7 bases match TRBD2. The read comes to an end 4 residues before the CDR3 does, leaving the germline J gene to fill in the end. CDR1 is NNHDY and CDR2 is SYVADS in the germline V gene. The CDR3 consists of 14 residues. With V trimmed by 1 base and J by 4 bases, 2 bases remained unmatched.